The TCR beta chain under discussion was sequenced for a study of blood T cell repertoires in COVID-19. In the study overall: Collection of acute and convalescent COVID-19 samples took place in the United States, Italy and Spain. T cells, B-cell-depleted T cells, or PBMCs provided the cDNA or gDNA that served as material.

As originally analysed: Reference gene primer amplification yielded estimated nucleated cell counts. Assay used: immunoSEQ multiplex PCR; TCRdb lists only in-frame clones, some missing. V and J calls plus clone size are reproduced from that table; the DNA served to infer D and trimming. The sample holds about 140,000 clones; around 82% are singletons and the top ten take 4%. V dropped 6 bases and J dropped 6; count of bases not matched to a gene: 4. The CDR3 is 15 amino acids. Germline V gene data show CDR1 as MDHEN and CDR2 as SYDVKM. The clonotype comes from a woman aged 55-69 years with acute or convalescent COVID-19. The chain joins TRBV28 to TRBJ2-1; TRBD2 agrees at 14 bases. The sample comprised peripheral blood. DNA of the CDR3: TGTGCCAGCAGAGCCGGGACTAGCGGGAGCAATGAGCAGTTCTTC. Amino acids: CASRAGTSGSNEQFF.